Given below is one T cell receptor beta chain in context. Its matching antigen is unknown. CDR1 SGHDT and CDR2 YYEEEE come from the germline V gene. V lost 4 bases, J lost 9 bases, and 14 bases stayed unmatched. The CDR3 has 16 amino acids. TCRdb re-analysed the RT-PCR reads in MiXCR, keeping a single row per CDR3 protein. Of more than 700,000 distinct CDR3 sequences listed, 21% were seen once; the top ten hold 10%. The sample belongs to a study of response to subunit inactivated influenza vaccine. Study results and limitations: The authors suggested that every seasonal influenza vaccination recruits few new T cells.

Sequenced material: PBMCs from blood, taken around 5 days after vaccination. J is TRBJ1-3 and V is TRBV5-6, with 9 bases that match TRBD1. The TCR originated in a man aged 50 or older who received an inactivated influenza vaccine. CDR3 nucleotides: TGTGCCAGCAGCCTCCGGGACAGGGCCTCGTTTCGCACCATATATTTT. This gives the protein CASSLRDRASFRTIYF.